This T cell receptor beta chain was captured in a study of patients and donors after allogeneic stem cell transplantation. The CDR3 spans 15 residues. Germline V gene sequence: CDR1 SGHVS, CDR2 FNYEAQ. The V end was cut by 2 bases, the J end by 4 bases, with 12 bases between. TCRdb itself ran the RT-PCR reads through MiXCR, one entry per CDR3 protein. Among fewer than 500,000 distinct CDR3 sequences listed, roughly 17% were seen once. This chain joins TRBV7-6 and TRBJ1-3; weak D call: TRBD1 (5 bases). The sample consisted of blood, either unsorted or a sorted T cell fraction (not recorded which). The TCR was taken from a human donor who was either an allogeneic HSCT recipient or a stem cell or donor lymphocyte infusion donor (not recorded which). It is not recorded whose cells these are; they may come from a transplant donor. The CDR3 protein is CASSLMGVNGNTIYF. The CDR3 coding sequence is TGTGCCAGCAGCTTAATGGGGGTGAACGGAAACACCATATATTTT.